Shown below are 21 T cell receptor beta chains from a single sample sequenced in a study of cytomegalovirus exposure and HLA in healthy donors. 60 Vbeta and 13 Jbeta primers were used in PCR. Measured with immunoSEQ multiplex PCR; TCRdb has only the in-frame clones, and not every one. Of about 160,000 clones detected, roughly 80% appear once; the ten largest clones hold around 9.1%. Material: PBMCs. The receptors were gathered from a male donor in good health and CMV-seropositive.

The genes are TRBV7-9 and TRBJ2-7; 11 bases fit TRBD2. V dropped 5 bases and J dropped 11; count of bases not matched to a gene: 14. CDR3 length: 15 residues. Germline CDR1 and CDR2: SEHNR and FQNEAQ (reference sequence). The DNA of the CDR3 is TGTGCCAGCAGCCATACCAAGGGACTAGCGGTTCCCGAGTACTTC. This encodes CASSHTKGLAVPEYF.

The CDR3 nucleotides read TGTGCCAGCTCGGCCGGGAGCTTTCCCGAGCAGTTCTTC. This translates into CASSAGSFPEQFF. The chain joins TRBV18 to TRBJ2-1; a weak D match, TRBD2 (6 bases). The CDR3 is 13 amino acids. The V gene's germline CDR1 is KGHSH and CDR2 LQKENI. V was trimmed by 6 bases and J by 10 bases, leaving 16 bases between them.

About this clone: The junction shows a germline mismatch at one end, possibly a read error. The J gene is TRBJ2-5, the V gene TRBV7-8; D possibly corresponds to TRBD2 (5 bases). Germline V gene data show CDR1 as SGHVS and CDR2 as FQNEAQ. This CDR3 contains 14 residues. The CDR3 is CASTLRVGEETQYF. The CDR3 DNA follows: TGTGCCAGCACCTTAAGGGTCGGGGAGGAGACCCAGTACTTC.

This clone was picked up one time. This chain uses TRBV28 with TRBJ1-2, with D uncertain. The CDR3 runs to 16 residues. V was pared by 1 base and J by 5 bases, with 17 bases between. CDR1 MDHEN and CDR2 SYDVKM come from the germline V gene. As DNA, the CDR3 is TGTGCCAGCAGTTTATCCCCCACGGGGTGGGGATATGGCTACACCTTC. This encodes CASSLSPTGWGYGYTF.

In DNA, the CDR3 is TGTGCCAGCAGTTTAGGGGCAGCGTACTCGTATAGCAATCAGCCCCAGCATTTT. It translates to CASSLGAAYSYSNQPQHF. V and J are TRBV28 and TRBJ1-5; tentatively, D is TRBD1 (5 bases). CDR1 MDHEN and CDR2 SYDVKM come from the germline V gene. Between the trimmed V and J ends, which lost 2 bases and 0 bases, there was a span of 17 bases. The CDR3 runs to 18 residues. The complete variable domain, with remaining parts taken from reference TRBV28 and TRBJ1-5, reads DVKVTQSSRYLVKRTGEKVFLECVQDMDHENMFWYRQDPGLGLRLIYFSYDVKMKEKGDIPEGYSVSREKKERFSLILESASTNQTSMYLCASSLGAAYSYSNQPQHFGDGTRLSIL.

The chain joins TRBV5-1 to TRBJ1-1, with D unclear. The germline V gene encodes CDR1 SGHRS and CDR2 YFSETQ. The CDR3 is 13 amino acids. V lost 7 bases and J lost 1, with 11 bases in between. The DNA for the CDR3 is TGCGCCAGCCGACCGGGAGGGAACACTGAAGCTTTCTTT. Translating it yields CASRPGGNTEAFF.

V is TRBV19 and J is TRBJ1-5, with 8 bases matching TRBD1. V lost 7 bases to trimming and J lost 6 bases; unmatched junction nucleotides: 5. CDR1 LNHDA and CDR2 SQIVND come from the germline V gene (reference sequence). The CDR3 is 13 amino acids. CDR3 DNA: TGTGCCAGTATGGACAGGGCGACTCAGCCCCAGCATTTT. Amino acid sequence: CASMDRATQPQHF.

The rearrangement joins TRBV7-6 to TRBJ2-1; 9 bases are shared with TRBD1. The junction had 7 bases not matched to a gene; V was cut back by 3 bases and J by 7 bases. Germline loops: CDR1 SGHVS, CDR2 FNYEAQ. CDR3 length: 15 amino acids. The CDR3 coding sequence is TGTGCCAGCAGCTTCTGGACAGGGGTTTCAAATGAGCAGTTCTTC. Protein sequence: CASSFWTGVSNEQFF.

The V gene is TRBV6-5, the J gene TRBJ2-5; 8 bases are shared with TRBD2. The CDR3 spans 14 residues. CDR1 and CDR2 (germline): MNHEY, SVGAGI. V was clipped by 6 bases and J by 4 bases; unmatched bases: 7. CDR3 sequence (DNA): TGTGCCAGCAGGGGACTAGTCATAGGAGAGACCCAGTACTTC. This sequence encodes CASRGLVIGETQYF.

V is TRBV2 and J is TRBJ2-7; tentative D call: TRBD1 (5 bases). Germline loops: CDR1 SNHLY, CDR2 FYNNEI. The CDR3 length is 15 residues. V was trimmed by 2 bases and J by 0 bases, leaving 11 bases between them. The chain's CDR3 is CASSEQQVSSYEQYF. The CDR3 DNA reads TGTGCCAGCAGTGAACAACAGGTCAGCTCCTACGAGCAGTACTTC.

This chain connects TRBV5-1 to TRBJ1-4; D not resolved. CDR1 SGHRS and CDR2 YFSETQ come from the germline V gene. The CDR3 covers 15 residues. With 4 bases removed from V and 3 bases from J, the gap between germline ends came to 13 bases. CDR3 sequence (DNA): TGCGCCAGCAGCCTACGGCCCGCGGCTAATGAAAAACTGTTTTTT. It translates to CASSLRPAANEKLFF.

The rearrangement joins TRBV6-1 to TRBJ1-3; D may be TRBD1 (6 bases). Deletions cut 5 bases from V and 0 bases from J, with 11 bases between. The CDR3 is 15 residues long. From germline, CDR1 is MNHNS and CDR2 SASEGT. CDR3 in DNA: TGTGCCAGCAGTAAGGACAGACGCTCTGGAAACACCATATATTTT. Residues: CASSKDRRSGNTIYF.

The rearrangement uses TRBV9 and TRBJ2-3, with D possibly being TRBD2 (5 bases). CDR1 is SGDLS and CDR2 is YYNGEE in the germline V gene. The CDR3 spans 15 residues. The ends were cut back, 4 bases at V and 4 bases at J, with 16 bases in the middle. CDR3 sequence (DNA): TGTGCCAGCAGCCCCCCCACGGGGTCGCCAGATACGCAGTATTTT. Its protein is CASSPPTGSPDTQYF.

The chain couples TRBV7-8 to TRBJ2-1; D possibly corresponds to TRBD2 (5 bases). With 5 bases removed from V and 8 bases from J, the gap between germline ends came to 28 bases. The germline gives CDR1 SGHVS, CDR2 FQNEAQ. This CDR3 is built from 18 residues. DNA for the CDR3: TGTGCCAGCAGCAAGGATAGCGTCCTCCCTCCCTCGCGCCATGAGCAGTTCTTC. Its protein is CASSKDSVLPPSRHEQFF.

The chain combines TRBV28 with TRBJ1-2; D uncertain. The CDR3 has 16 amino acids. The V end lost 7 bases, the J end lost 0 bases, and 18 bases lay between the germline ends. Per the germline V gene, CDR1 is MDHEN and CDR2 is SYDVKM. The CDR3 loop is CASTDLGGSANYGYTF. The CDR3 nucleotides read TGTGCCAGCACGGACCTTGGCGGGTCAGCTAACTATGGCTACACCTTC.

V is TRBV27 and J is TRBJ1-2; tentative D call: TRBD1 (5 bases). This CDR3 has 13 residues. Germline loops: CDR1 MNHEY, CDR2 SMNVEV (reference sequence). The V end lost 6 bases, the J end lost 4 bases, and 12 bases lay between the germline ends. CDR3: CASSPTVSYGYTF. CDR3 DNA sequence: TGTGCCAGCAGCCCGACAGTTAGCTATGGCTACACCTTC.

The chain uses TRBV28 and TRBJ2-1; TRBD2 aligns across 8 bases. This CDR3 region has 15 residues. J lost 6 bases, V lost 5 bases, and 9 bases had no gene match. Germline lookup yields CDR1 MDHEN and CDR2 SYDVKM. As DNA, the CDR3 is TGTGCCAGCAGTCCCCCGGGGGGGCCCCCCAATGAGCAGTTCTTC. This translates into CASSPPGGPPNEQFF.

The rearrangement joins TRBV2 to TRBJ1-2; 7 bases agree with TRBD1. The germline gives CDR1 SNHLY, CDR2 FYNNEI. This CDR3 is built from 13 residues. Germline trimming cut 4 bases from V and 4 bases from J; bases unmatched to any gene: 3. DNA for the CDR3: TGTGCCAGCAGTGCGGACAGGATCTATGGCTACACCTTC. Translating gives CASSADRIYGYTF.

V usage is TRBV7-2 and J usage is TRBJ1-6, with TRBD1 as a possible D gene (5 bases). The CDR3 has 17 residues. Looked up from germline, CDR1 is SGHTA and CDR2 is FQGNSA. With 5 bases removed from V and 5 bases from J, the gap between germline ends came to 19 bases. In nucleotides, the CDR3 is TGTGCCAGCAGCCCTAGACCCCGCCAGGGCCATAATTCACCCCTCCACTTT. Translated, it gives CASSPRPRQGHNSPLHF.

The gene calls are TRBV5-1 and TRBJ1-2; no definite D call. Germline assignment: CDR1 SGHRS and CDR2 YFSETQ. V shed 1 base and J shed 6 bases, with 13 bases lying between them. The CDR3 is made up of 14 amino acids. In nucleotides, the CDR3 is TGCGCCAGCAGCTTGCGTTTGCAGGAAGATGGCTACACCTTC. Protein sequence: CASSLRLQEDGYTF.

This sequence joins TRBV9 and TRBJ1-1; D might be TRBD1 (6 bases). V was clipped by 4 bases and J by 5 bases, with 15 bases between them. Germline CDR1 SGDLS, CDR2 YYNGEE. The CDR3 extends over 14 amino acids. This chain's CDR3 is CASSPGGAVTEAFF. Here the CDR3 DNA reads TGTGCCAGCAGCCCCGGGGGGGCGGTGACTGAAGCTTTCTTT.